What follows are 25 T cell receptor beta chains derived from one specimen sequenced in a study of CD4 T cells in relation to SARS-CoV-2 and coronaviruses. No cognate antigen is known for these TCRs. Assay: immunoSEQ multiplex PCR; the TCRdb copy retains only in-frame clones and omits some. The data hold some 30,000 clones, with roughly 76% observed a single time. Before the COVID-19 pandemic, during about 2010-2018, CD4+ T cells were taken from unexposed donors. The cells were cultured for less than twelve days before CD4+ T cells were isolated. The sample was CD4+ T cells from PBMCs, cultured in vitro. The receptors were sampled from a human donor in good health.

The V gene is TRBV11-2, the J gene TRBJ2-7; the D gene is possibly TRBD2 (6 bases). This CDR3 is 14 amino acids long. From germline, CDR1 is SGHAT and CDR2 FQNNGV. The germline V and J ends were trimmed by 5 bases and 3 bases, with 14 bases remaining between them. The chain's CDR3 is CASSPHVADYEQYF. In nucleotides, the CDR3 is TGTGCCAGCAGCCCCCATGTAGCGGACTACGAGCAGTACTTC.

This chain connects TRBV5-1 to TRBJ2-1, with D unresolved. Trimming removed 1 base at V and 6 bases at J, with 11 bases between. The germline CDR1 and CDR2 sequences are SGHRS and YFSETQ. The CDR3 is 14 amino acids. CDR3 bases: TGCGCCAGCAGCTTGAATGCAGGAGCCAATGAGCAGTTCTTC. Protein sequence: CASSLNAGANEQFF. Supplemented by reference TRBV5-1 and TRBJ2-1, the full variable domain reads KAGVTQTPRYLIKTRGQQVTLSCSPISGHRSVSWYQQTPGQGLQFLFEYFSETQRNKGNFPGRFSGRQFSNSRSEMNVSTLELGDSALYLCASSLNAGANEQFFGPGTRLTVL.

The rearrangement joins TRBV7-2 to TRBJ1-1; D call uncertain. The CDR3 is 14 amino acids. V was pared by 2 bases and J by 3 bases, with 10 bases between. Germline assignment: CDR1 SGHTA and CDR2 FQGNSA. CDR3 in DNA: TGTGCCAGCAGCTTACCCGGAAGTCACACTGAAGCTTTCTTT. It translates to CASSLPGSHTEAFF.

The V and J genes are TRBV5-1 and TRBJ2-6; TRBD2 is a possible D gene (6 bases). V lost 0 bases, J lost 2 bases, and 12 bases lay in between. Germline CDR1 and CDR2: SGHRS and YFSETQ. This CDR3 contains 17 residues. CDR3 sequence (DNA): TGCGCCAGCAGCTTGGTTCCGGGGGTACCTGGGGCCAACGTCCTGACTTTC. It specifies CASSLVPGVPGANVLTF.

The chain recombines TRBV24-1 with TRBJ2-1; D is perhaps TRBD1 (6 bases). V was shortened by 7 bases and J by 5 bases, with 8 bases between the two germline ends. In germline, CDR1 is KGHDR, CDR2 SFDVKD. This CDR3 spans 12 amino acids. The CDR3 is CATRDSHNEQFF. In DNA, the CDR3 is TGTGCCACCAGGGACAGCCACAATGAGCAGTTCTTC.

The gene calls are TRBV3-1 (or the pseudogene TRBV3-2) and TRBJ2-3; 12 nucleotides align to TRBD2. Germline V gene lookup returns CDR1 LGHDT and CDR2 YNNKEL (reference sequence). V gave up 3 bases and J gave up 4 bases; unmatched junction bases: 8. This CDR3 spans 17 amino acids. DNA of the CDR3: TGTGCCAGCAGCCAGGACGGACTAGCGGGACGTGCAGATACGCAGTATTTT. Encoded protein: CASSQDGLAGRADTQYF.

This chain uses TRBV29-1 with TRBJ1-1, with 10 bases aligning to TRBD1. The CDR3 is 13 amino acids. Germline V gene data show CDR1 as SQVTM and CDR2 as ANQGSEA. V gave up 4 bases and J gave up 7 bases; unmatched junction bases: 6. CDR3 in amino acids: CSVVTGGFGEAFF. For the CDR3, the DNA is TGCAGCGTTGTGACAGGGGGCTTCGGTGAAGCTTTCTTT.

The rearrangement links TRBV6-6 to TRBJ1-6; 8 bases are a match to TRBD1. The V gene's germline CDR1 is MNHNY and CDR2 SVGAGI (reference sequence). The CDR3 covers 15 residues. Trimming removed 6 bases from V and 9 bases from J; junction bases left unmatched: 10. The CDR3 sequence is CASSQGDRQPSPLHF. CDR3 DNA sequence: TGTGCCAGCAGCCAGGGGGACAGGCAACCTTCACCCCTCCACTTT.

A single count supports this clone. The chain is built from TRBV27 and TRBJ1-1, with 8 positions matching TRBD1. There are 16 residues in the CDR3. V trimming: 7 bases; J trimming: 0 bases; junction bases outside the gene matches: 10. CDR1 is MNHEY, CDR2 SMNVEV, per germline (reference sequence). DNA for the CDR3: TGTGCCAGCACCCTATACGGGACAGGCCTGAACACTGAAGCTTTCTTT. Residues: CASTLYGTGLNTEAFF.

CDR3 amino acids: CASSQIWGDTQYF. In DNA, the CDR3 is TGTGCCAGCAGCCAAATTTGGGGAGATACGCAGTATTTT. The J gene is TRBJ2-3, the V gene TRBV3-1 (or the pseudogene TRBV3-2), with D uncertain. This CDR3 is 13 amino acids long. Germline values: CDR1 LGHDT, CDR2 YNNKEL (reference sequence). V was shortened by 2 bases and J by 5 bases, with 8 bases between the two germline ends.

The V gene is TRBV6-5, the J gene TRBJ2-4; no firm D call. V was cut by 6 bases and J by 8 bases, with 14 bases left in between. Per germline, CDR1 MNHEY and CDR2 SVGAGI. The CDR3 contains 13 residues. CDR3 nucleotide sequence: TGTGCCAGCAGCCGTAGTGTAGTGGACATTCAGTACTTC. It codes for CASSRSVVDIQYF.

The CDR3: CASRGQGTTNEKLFF. The CDR3 coding sequence is TGTGCCAGCAGGGGACAGGGCACAACTAATGAAAAACTGTTTTTT. This chain uses TRBV2 with TRBJ1-4; 9 bases match TRBD1. CDR1 SNHLY and CDR2 FYNNEI come from the germline V gene. The CDR3 covers 15 residues. V was clipped by 6 bases and J by 0 bases; unmatched bases: 2.

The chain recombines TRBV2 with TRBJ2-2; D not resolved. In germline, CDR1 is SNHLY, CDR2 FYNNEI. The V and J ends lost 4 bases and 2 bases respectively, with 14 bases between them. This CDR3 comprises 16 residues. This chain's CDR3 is CASSAFRVRNTGELFF. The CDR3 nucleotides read TGTGCCAGCAGTGCGTTTCGGGTTCGTAACACCGGGGAGCTGTTTTTT. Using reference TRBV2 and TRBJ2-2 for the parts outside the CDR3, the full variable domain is EPEVTQTPSHQVTQMGQEVILRCVPISNHLYFYWYRQILGQKVEFLVSFYNNEISEKSEIFDDQFSVERPDGSNFTLKIRSTKLEDSAMYFCASSAFRVRNTGELFFGEGSRLTVL.

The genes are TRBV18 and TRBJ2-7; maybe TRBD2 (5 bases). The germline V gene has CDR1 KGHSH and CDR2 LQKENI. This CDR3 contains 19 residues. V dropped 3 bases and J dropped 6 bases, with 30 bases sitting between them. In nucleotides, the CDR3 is TGTGCCAGCTCACCTAACGGACGGCTGAGCTCCGGAGGTTCTGGCGAGCAGTACTTC. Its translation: CASSPNGRLSSGGSGEQYF.

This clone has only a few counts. CDR3 sequence (DNA): TGCGCCAGCAGGGTCCCTCTGAGACACATCTGCAATCAGCCCCAGCATTTT. As protein: CASRVPLRHICNQPQHF. This chain joins TRBV23-1 and TRBJ1-5, with D uncertain. TRBV23-1 carries the ORF label, with uncertain function. The CDR3 is made up of 17 amino acids. V lost 6 bases, J lost 2 bases, and 20 bases lay in between.

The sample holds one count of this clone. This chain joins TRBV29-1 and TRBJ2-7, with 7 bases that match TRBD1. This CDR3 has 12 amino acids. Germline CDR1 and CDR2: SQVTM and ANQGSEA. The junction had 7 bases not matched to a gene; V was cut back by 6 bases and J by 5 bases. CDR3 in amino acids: CSVRQGVNEQYF. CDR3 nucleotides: TGCAGCGTCAGACAGGGCGTCAACGAGCAGTACTTC.

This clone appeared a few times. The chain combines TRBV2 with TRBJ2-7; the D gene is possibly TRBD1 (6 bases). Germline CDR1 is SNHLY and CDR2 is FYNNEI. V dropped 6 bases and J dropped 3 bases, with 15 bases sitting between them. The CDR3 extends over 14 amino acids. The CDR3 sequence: CASREQGSGYEQYF. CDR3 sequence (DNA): TGTGCCAGCAGGGAACAGGGTTCGGGCTACGAGCAGTACTTC.

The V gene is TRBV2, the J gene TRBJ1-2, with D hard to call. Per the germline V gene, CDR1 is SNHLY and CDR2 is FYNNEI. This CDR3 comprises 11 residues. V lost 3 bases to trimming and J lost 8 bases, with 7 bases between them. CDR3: CASSDRRGYTF. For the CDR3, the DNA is TGTGCCAGCAGTGATCGGCGGGGCTACACCTTC.

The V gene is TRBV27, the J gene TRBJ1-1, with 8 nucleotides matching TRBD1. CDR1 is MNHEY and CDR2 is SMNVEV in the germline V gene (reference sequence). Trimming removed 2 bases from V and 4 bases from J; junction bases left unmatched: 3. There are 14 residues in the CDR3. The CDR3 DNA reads TGTGCCAGCAGTTTACAGGGGGCGAGCACTGAAGCTTTCTTT. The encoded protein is CASSLQGASTEAFF.

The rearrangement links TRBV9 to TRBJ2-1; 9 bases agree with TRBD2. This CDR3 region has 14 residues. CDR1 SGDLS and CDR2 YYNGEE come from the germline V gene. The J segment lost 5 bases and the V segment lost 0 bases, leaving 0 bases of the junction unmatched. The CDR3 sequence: CASSVVAGDNEQFF. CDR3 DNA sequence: TGTGCCAGCAGCGTAGTAGCGGGAGACAATGAGCAGTTCTTC. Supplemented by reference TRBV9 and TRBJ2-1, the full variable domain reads DSGVTQTPKHLITATGQRVTLRCSPRSGDLSVYWYQQSLDQGLQFLIQYYNGEERAKGNILERFSAQQFPDLHSELNLSSLELGDSALYFCASSVVAGDNEQFFGPGTRLTVL.

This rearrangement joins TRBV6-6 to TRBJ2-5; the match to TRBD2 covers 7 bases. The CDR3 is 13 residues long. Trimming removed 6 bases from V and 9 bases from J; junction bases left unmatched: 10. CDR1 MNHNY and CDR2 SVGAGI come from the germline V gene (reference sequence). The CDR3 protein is CASSPSVAGAQYF. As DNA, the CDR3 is TGTGCCAGCAGCCCTTCGGTGGCGGGGGCCCAGTACTTC.

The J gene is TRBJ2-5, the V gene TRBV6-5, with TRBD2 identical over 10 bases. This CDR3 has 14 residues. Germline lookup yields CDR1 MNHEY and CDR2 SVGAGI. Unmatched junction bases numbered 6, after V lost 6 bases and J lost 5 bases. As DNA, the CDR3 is TGTGCCAGCAGGGAGCGGGGGGGCCTGGAGACCCAGTACTTC. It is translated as CASRERGGLETQYF.

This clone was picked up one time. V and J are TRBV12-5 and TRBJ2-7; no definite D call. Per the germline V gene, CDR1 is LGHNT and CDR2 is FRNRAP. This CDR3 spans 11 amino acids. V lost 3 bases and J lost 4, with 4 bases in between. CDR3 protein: CASGLEYEQYF. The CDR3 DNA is TGTGCTAGTGGTTTAGAATACGAGCAGTACTTC.

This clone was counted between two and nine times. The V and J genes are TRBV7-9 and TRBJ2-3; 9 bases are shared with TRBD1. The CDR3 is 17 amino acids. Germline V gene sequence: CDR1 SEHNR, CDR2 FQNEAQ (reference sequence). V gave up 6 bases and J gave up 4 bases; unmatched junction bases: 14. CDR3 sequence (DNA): TGTGCCAGCAGAGCACCCCCCGGGGACAGGGCGGCAGATACGCAGTATTTT. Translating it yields CASRAPPGDRAADTQYF.

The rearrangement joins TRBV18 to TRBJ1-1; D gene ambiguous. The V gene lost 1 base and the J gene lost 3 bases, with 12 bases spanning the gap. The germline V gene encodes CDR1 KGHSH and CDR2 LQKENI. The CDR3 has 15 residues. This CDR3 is CASSPRIALDTEAFF. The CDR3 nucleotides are TGTGCCAGCTCACCACGAATAGCCCTGGACACTGAAGCTTTCTTT.